The entry below describes one TCR beta chain. From germline, CDR1 is SGHRS and CDR2 YFSETQ. Trimming took 1 base from V and 2 from J; bases not matched to a gene: 7. CDR3 length equals 16 residues. These data come from a study of T cell changes during pregnancy in multiple sclerosis. Sequenced by immunoSEQ multiplex PCR; TCRdb stores in-frame clones only, minus some. The sample shows tens of thousands of clones, around nine tenths of them seen only once. This clonotype was obtained from a female donor in good health, enrolled as a control in a pregnancy study. This chain joins TRBV5-1 and TRBJ1-1; 8 positions agree with TRBD1. Sequenced material: CD4+ T cells from peripheral blood mononuclear cells, taken in the third trimester of pregnancy. The CDR3 coding sequence is TGCGCCAGCAGCTTGATGGTCGCAGGGGGCAACACTGAAGCTTTCTTT. Protein product: CASSLMVAGGNTEAFF.